The 2 T cell receptor beta chains listed next were all sequenced from one sample in a study of T cell repertoires in cytomegalovirus infection (dated by TCRdb to about 2019). No antigen is known for these receptors. The treatment or condition label for this specimen denotes: in vitro stimulation with specific CMV peptide epitopes to enrich CMV-specific T cells. The sequencing machine was an Illumina HiSeq 1500. TCRdb reprocessing: public reads trimmed at Q25 with fastp, clones called with MiXCR, in-frame beta chains kept. Rows with one shared CDR3 protein collapse into an entry with the most common genes and DNA. In all, the sample holds some 220,000 distinct CDR3 sequences, and around two fifths of those were seen once. The ten most abundant clones make up approximately 59% of the sample. The specimen was CD8+ T cells from cultured PBMCs, collected from culture after CMV antigen stimulation. The receptor source for this set is a human donor in good health (CMV status not recorded). Some clones in this sample may be carry-over from other donors' samples.

This chain connects TRBV7-9 to TRBJ2-1, with D uncertain. Germline V CDR1 and CDR2: SEHNR, FQNEAQ (reference sequence). The CDR3 length is 16 residues. V gave up 5 bases and J gave up 2 bases, with 16 bases separating them. The CDR3 is CASSPRTPKTYNEQFF. The CDR3 region has the DNA TGTGCCAGCAGCCCACGGACCCCAAAAACCTACAATGAGCAGTTCTTC.

The chain uses TRBV7-8 and TRBJ2-1, with TRBD1 identical over 9 bases. The junction had 5 bases not matched to a gene; V was cut back by 5 bases and J by 9 bases. The CDR3 totals 13 residues. Germline V gives CDR1 SGHVS, CDR2 FQNEAQ. This CDR3 is CASSGGTGSEQFF. The CDR3 nucleotides read TGTGCCAGCAGCGGTGGGACAGGGAGTGAGCAGTTCTTC.